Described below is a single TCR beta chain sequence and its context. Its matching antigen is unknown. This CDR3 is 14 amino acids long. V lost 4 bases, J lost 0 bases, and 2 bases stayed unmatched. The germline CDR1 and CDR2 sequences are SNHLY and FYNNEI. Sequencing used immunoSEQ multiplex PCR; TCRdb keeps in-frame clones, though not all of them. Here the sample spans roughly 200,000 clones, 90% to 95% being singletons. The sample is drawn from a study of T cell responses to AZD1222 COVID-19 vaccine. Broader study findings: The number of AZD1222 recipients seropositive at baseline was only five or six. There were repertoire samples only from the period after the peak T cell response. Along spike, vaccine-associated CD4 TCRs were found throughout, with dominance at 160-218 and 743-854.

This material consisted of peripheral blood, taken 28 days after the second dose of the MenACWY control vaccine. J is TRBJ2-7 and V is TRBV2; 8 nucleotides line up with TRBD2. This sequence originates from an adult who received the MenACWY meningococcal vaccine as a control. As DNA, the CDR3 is TGTGCCAGCAGTGGTGGACTAGCCTCCTACGAGCAGTACTTC. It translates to CASSGGLASYEQYF.